One and the same sample provided the 20 T cell receptor beta chains below, sequenced in a study of T cell responses to AZD1222 COVID-19 vaccine. Using immunoSEQ multiplex PCR, the repertoire was profiled, and TCRdb retains in-frame clones only, with some absent. The sample records about 49,000 clones, approximately 80% being singletons. The sequencing used peripheral blood, collected on day 0 of AZD1222 vaccination. Receptors were obtained from an adult in good health.

CDR3 nucleotides: TGTGCCAGCAGCTGGGAAAAAAGCTCCTACGAGCAGTACTTC. Encoded protein: CASSWEKSSYEQYF. The chain has TRBV7-8 and TRBJ2-7, with no clear D. Looked up from germline, CDR1 is SGHVS and CDR2 is FQNEAQ. Trimming pared 4 bases from V and 0 bases from J, leaving 10 bases between. The CDR3 has 14 residues.

This chain connects TRBV11-3 to TRBJ1-1, with D possibly matching TRBD1 (5 bases). CDR3 length: 13 residues. Trimming took 5 bases from V and 8 from J, leaving 15 bases between them. The germline V gene has CDR1 SGHNT and CDR2 YENEEA. In DNA, the CDR3 is TGTGCCAGCAGCCCCCGGCGGGGGAGGGAAGCTTTCTTT. Translation: CASSPRRGREAFF.

The chain is built from TRBV7-2 and TRBJ2-2; D possibly matches TRBD1 or TRBD2 (5 bases each). The CDR3 is made up of 14 amino acids. Germline V gene data show CDR1 as SGHTA and CDR2 as FQGNSA. Trimming shortened V by 8 bases and J by 5 bases, and 15 bases separated the two germline ends. The CDR3 DNA follows: TGTGCCAGCCGTGGGGCGGGCATAACCGGGGAGCTGTTTTTT. This codes for CASRGAGITGELFF.

This clone showed up just a few times. The J gene is TRBJ1-5, the V gene TRBV7-2; 10 positions match TRBD1. This CDR3 is built from 15 residues. CDR1 SGHTA and CDR2 FQGNSA come from the germline V gene. The V and J ends lost 3 bases and 5 bases, in that order; junction bases with no gene match: 4. In nucleotides, the CDR3 is TGTGCCAGCAGCTTGCACGACAGGGGGCATCAGCCCCAGCATTTT. Its translation: CASSLHDRGHQPQHF. The full variable domain, rest sourced from reference TRBV7-2 and TRBJ1-5, is GAGVSQSPSNKVTEKGKDVELRCDPISGHTALYWYRQSLGQGLEFLIYFQGNSAPDKSGLPSDRFSAERTGGSVSTLTIQRTQQEDSAVYLCASSLHDRGHQPQHFGDGTRLSIL.

This sequence joins TRBV30 and TRBJ2-1; 8 bases match TRBD1. With 3 bases clipped from V and 6 bases from J, the junction kept 7 bases outside the gene matches. The length of the CDR3 is 14 residues. Per the germline V gene, CDR1 is GTSNPN and CDR2 is SVGIG (reference sequence). The CDR3 protein is CAWRGDRGVNEQFF. CDR3 DNA sequence: TGTGCCTGGAGGGGCGACAGGGGAGTCAATGAGCAGTTCTTC. The variable domain in full, with the rest retrieved from reference TRBV30 and TRBJ2-1, is SQTIHQWPATLVQPVGSPLSLECTVEGTSNPNLYWYRQAAGRGLQLLFYSVGIGQISSEVPQNLSASRPQDRQFILSSKKLLLSDSGFYLCAWRGDRGVNEQFFGPGTRLTVL.

V is TRBV6-4 and J is TRBJ2-1; 10 bases are shared with TRBD2. The CDR3 is 16 amino acids. Losses at the gene ends were 4 bases for V and 1 base for J; bases not matched to a gene: 4. Per the germline V gene, CDR1 is MRHNA and CDR2 is SNTAGT. CDR3 sequence reads: CASSAASGSSYNEQFF. In DNA form, the CDR3 reads TGTGCCAGCAGTGCCGCTAGCGGGAGTTCCTACAATGAGCAGTTCTTC.

The J gene is TRBJ1-2, the V gene TRBV5-5; D unresolved. V lost 0 bases and J 4 bases, leaving 13 bases between the germline ends. The CDR3 totals 15 residues. Germline CDR1 reads SGHKS; CDR2 reads YYEKEE (reference sequence). The chain's CDR3 is CASSLDVSVRYGYTF. The CDR3 region has the DNA TGTGCCAGCAGCTTGGATGTTTCAGTCCGCTATGGCTACACCTTC.

This clone has only one observation. CDR3 in DNA: TGTGCCAGCACGGCACAGGCCTGCTACGAGCAGTACGTC. Translation gives CASTAQACYEQYV. The chain links TRBV28 to TRBJ2-7, with D perhaps TRBD1 (5 bases). CDR1 MDHEN and CDR2 SYDVKM come from the germline V gene. Trimming cost V 7 bases and J 3 bases, with 13 bases left between them. The CDR3 extends over 13 amino acids.

The chain uses TRBV10-3 and TRBJ2-3; D is possibly TRBD2 (5 bases). Germline CDR1 ENHRY, CDR2 SYGVKD. The CDR3 is 14 amino acids. V shed 3 bases and J shed 0 bases, with 7 bases lying between them. The CDR3 reads CAISESGSTDTQYF. The CDR3 DNA reads as TGTGCCATCAGTGAAAGCGGAAGCACAGATACGCAGTATTTT.

The chain joins TRBV3-1 (or the pseudogene TRBV3-2) to TRBJ2-3, with 7 nucleotides matching TRBD2. Unmatched junction bases numbered 5, after V lost 1 base and J lost 4 bases. Germline V gene data show CDR1 as LGHDT and CDR2 as YNNKEL (reference sequence). The CDR3 runs to 15 residues. The CDR3 coding sequence is TGTGCCAGCAGCCAAGGGGCGGGGGAGGCAGATACGCAGTATTTT. Encoded protein: CASSQGAGEADTQYF.

The chain combines TRBV6-1 with TRBJ2-3; the D is unclear. V lost 1 base and J lost 3, with 8 bases in between. This CDR3 is built from 14 residues. Germline V gene lookup returns CDR1 MNHNS and CDR2 SASEGT. The CDR3 spells CASSEVLMTDTQYF. DNA for the CDR3: TGTGCCAGCAGTGAAGTCCTAATGACAGATACGCAGTATTTT.

V usage is TRBV6-5 and J usage is TRBJ1-1; D not certain. The V end was cut by 0 bases, the J end by 1 base, with 9 bases between. The CDR3 runs to 15 residues. Germline lookup yields CDR1 MNHEY and CDR2 SVGAGI. This CDR3 is CASSYSPLGNTEAFF. DNA for the CDR3: TGTGCCAGCAGTTACTCCCCCCTGGGGAACACTGAAGCTTTCTTT.

The gene calls are TRBV13 and TRBJ1-3, with D possibly TRBD1 on 6 matching bases. V was clipped by 5 bases and J by 2 bases, with 13 bases between them. Per the germline V gene, CDR1 is PRHDT and CDR2 is FYEKMQ (reference sequence). The CDR3 is 15 amino acids. The CDR3 here is CASSPTEGAGNTIYF. As DNA, the CDR3 is TGTGCCAGCAGCCCCACGGAGGGGGCTGGAAACACCATATATTTT.

The rearrangement uses TRBV6-5 and TRBJ2-2, with D possibly matching TRBD1 (6 bases). The V end was cut by 4 bases, the J end by 4 bases, with 10 bases between. Germline assignment: CDR1 MNHEY and CDR2 SVGAGI. The CDR3 runs 14 residues. The CDR3 reads CASSWTVSTGELFF. The CDR3 DNA reads as TGTGCCAGCAGTTGGACAGTGTCCACCGGGGAGCTGTTTTTT.

The chain employs TRBV6-2 or TRBV6-3 and TRBJ2-7; tentatively, D is TRBD2 (6 bases). This CDR3 has 14 amino acids. The germline V gene has CDR1 MNHEY and CDR2 SVGEGT. Trimming shortened V by 1 base and J by 4 bases, and 11 bases separated the two germline ends. The CDR3 loop reads CASSYYGSSYEQYF. In DNA, the CDR3 is TGTGCCAGCAGTTACTACGGGAGTTCGTACGAGCAGTACTTC.

The chain uses TRBV7-8 and TRBJ2-7; the D is unclear. Trimming pared 5 bases from V and 2 bases from J, leaving 13 bases between. Germline CDR1 is SGHVS and CDR2 is FQNEAQ. This CDR3 has 14 amino acids. As DNA, the CDR3 is TGTGCCAGCAGCCGAGCCACCGGGCCCTACGAGCAGTACTTC. It translates to CASSRATGPYEQYF.

The chain employs TRBV11-2 and TRBJ2-1; 9 nucleotides match TRBD2. This CDR3 spans 15 amino acids. CDR1 and CDR2 (germline): SGHAT, FQNNGV. Trimming cost V 5 bases and J 6 bases; bases outside gene matches: 8. CDR3 sequence (DNA): TGTGCCAGCAGCCTCCAGGCGGGAGGGAGCAATGAGCAGTTCTTC. Translation gives CASSLQAGGSNEQFF.

The genes are TRBV9 and TRBJ2-1; 9 bases are a match to TRBD2. V shed 2 bases and J 0 bases; nucleotides not matched to a gene: 3. The V gene's germline CDR1 is SGDLS and CDR2 YYNGEE. The CDR3 totals 16 residues. DNA of the CDR3: TGTGCCAGCAGCGTTTTTAGCGGGGGCTCCTACAATGAGCAGTTCTTC. Translating gives CASSVFSGGSYNEQFF.

The V call is TRBV19, the J call TRBJ2-7, with D perhaps given as TRBD1 or TRBD2 (5 bases each). Germline V gene lookup returns CDR1 LNHDA and CDR2 SQIVND (reference sequence). V lost 3 bases and J lost 2, with 8 bases in between. The CDR3 consists of 13 residues. The CDR3 nucleotides are TGTGCCAGTAGTATCCTGGGGGCCTACGAGCAGTACTTC. Protein sequence: CASSILGAYEQYF. Variable domain in full (rest from reference TRBV19 and TRBJ2-7): DGGITQSPKYLFRKEGQNVTLSCEQNLNHDAMYWYRQDPGQGLRLIYYSQIVNDFQKGDIAEGYSVSREKKESFPLTVTSAQKNPTAFYLCASSILGAYEQYFGPGTRLTVT.

J is TRBJ1-5 and V is TRBV14; D call uncertain. CDR1 and CDR2 from the germline V gene are SGHDN and FVKESK. The germline V and J ends were trimmed by 3 bases and 6 bases, with 9 bases remaining between them. The CDR3 extends over 13 amino acids. Here the CDR3 DNA reads TGTGCCAGCAGCCAGGCTATCGGTCAGCCCCAGCATTTT. Encoded protein: CASSQAIGQPQHF.